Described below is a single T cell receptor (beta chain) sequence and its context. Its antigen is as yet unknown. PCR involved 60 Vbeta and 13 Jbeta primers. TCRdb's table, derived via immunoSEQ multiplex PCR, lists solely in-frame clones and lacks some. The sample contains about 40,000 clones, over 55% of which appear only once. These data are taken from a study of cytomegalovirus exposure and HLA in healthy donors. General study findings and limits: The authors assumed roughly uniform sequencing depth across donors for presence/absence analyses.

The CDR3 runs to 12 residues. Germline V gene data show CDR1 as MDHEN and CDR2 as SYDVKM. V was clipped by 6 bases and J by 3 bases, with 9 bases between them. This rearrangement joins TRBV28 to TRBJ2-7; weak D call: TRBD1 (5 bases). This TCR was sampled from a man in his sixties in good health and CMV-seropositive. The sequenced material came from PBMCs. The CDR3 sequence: CASSTQGYEQYF. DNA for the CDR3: TGTGCCAGCAGCACCCAGGGCTACGAGCAGTACTTC.